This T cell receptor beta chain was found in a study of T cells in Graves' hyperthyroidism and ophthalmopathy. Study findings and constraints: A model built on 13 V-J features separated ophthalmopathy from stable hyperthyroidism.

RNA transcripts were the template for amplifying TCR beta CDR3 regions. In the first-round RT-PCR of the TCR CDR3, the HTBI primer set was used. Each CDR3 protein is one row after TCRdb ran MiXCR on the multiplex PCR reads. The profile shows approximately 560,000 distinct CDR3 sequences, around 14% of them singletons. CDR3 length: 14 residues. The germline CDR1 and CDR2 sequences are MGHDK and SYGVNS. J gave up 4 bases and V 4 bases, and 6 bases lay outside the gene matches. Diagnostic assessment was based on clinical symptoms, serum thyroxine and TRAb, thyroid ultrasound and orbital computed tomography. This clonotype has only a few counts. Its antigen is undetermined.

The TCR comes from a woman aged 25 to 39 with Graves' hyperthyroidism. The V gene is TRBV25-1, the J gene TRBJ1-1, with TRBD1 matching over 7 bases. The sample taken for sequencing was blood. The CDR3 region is CASSVWGQSTEAFF. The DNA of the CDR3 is TGTGCCAGCAGTGTTTGGGGACAGAGCACTGAAGCTTTCTTT.